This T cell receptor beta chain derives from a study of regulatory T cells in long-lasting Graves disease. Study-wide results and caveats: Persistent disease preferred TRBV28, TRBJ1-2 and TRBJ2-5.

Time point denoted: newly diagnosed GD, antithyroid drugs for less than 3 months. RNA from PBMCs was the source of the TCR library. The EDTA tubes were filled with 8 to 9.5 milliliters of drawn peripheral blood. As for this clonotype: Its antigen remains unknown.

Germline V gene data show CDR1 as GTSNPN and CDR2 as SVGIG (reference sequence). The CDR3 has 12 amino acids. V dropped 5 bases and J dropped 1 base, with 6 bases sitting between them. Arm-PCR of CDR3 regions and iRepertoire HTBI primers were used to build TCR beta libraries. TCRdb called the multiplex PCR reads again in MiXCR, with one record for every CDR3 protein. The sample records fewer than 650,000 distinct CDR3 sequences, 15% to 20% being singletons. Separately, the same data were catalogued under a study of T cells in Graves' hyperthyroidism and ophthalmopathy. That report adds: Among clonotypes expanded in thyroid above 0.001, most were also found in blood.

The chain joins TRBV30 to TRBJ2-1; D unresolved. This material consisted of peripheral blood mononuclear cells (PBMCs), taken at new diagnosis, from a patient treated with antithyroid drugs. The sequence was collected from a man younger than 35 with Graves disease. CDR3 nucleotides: TGTGCCTGGGATGGGTCCTACAATGAGCAGTTCTTC. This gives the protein CAWDGSYNEQFF.